A single sample gave rise to the 23 T cell receptor beta chains below, sequenced in a study of Ad26.COV2.S vaccination and SARS-CoV-2 variants. The treatment is: roughly 18 received Ad26.COV2.S at low or high dose, single or two shots; about five received placebo; per-sample allocation not given. It was on day 63 after the first vaccine or placebo injection that samples were taken. The method was immunoSEQ multiplex PCR; TCRdb's version includes in-frame clones alone and lacks a portion of them. The sample holds about 280,000 clones, around 87% seen once. The material sequenced was peripheral blood, taken in a trial of Ad26.COV2.S vaccine versus placebo. Receptors originate from a person between 18 and 65 years old who received the Ad26.COV2.S COVID-19 vaccine or a placebo.

To note about this clone: This sample includes further DNA sequences coding for the same CDR3. The chain joins TRBV6-5 to TRBJ1-3; 7 bases agree with TRBD1. The germline V gene encodes CDR1 MNHEY and CDR2 SVGAGI. The CDR3 is made up of 14 amino acids. J lost 1 base, V lost 6 bases, and 3 bases had no gene match. The CDR3, as DNA: TGTGCCAGCAGCCTACAGGGGTCTGGAAACACCATATATTTT. Amino acids: CASSLQGSGNTIYF.

This clone occurred a few times. This rearrangement joins TRBV4-1 to TRBJ2-7, with 8 nucleotides matching TRBD2. The CDR3 is made up of 15 amino acids. The junction had 7 bases not matched to a gene; V was cut back by 3 bases and J by 3 bases. The germline V gene has CDR1 MGHRA and CDR2 YSYEKL. The DNA of the CDR3 is TGCGCCAGCAGCCAGAGTCCCGGGACTAGCTACGAGCAGTACTTC. Translated: CASSQSPGTSYEQYF.

A few counts support this clone. V gene TRBV4-2 combines with J gene TRBJ1-4; maybe TRBD1 (5 bases). The germline V gene encodes CDR1 LGHNA and CDR2 YNFKEQ. Trimming took 3 bases from V and 4 from J, leaving 12 bases between them. This CDR3 has 15 amino acids. The CDR3 loop reads CASSQGDGLNEKLFF. As DNA, the CDR3 is TGTGCCAGCAGCCAGGGGGACGGACTTAATGAAAAACTGTTTTTT.

The V and J genes are TRBV11-2 and TRBJ2-2, with TRBD2 identical over 10 bases. The CDR3 loop spans 16 amino acids. CDR1 is SGHAT, CDR2 FQNNGV, per germline. Unmatched junction bases numbered 10, after V lost 5 bases and J lost 7 bases. The CDR3 nucleotides read TGTGCCAGCAGCCTACGGCTAGCGGGAGTCGGCGGGGAGCTGTTTTTT. It yields the protein CASSLRLAGVGGELFF.

The J gene is TRBJ2-2, the V gene TRBV30; perhaps TRBD2 as D (5 bases). V was pared by 3 bases and J by 6 bases, with 11 bases between. The CDR3 runs 13 residues. Germline V gene sequence: CDR1 GTSNPN, CDR2 SVGIG (reference sequence). This CDR3 is CAWSDGLSGELFF. In nucleotides, the CDR3 is TGTGCCTGGAGCGACGGACTTTCCGGGGAGCTGTTTTTT.

The V gene is TRBV6-2 or TRBV6-3, the J gene TRBJ2-1, with 8 bases fitting TRBD2. The CDR3 runs 15 residues. CDR1 and CDR2 (germline): MNHEY, SVGEGT. With 4 bases clipped from V and 2 bases from J, the junction kept 4 bases outside the gene matches. The CDR3 nucleotides are TGTGCCAGCAGTTTCTTAGCGGGACCCTACAATGAGCAGTTCTTC. It yields the protein CASSFLAGPYNEQFF.

The CDR3 region has the DNA TGCAGCGTCGACAGGGTGGGGACTGAAGCTTTCTTT. Protein product: CSVDRVGTEAFF. V and J are TRBV29-1 and TRBJ1-1; 7 bases are a match to TRBD1. The CDR3 runs 12 residues. The V gene end was trimmed by 6 bases and the J gene end by 5 bases; junction bases not matched to a gene: 6. Germline values: CDR1 SQVTM, CDR2 ANQGSEA.

This chain uses TRBV28 with TRBJ2-7; possible D gene TRBD2, 6 bases. The CDR3 runs 14 residues. CDR1 MDHEN and CDR2 SYDVKM come from the germline V gene. V was cut by 3 bases and J by 3 bases, with 12 bases left in between. CDR3: CASSFGGSGYEQYF. The DNA of the CDR3 is TGTGCCAGCAGTTTCGGGGGTTCAGGCTACGAGCAGTACTTC.

This rearrangement joins TRBV4-1 to TRBJ2-1; 9 bases line up with TRBD1. This CDR3 is built from 15 residues. CDR1 and CDR2 from the germline V gene are MGHRA and YSYEKL. Trimming cost V 2 bases and J 6 bases; bases outside gene matches: 5. For the CDR3, the DNA is TGCGCCAGCAGCCAACCCGGGACAGGGTTCAATGAGCAGTTCTTC. It translates to CASSQPGTGFNEQFF.

CDR3 amino acids: CASGRLATEAFF. Written as DNA, the CDR3 is TGTGCCTCGGGGAGGCTGGCGACTGAAGCTTTCTTT. The chain links TRBV7-2 to TRBJ1-1; D gene unclear. The germline CDR1 and CDR2 sequences are SGHTA and FQGNSA. This CDR3 has 12 residues. Trimming pared 11 bases from V and 5 bases from J, leaving 15 bases between.

The chain couples TRBV5-1 to TRBJ1-2, with unresolved D. Between the trimmed V and J ends, which lost 7 bases and 5 bases, there was a span of 9 bases. This CDR3 is built from 11 residues. CDR1 SGHRS and CDR2 YFSETQ come from the germline V gene. The CDR3: CASREKYGYTF. As DNA, the CDR3 is TGCGCCAGCCGGGAAAAGTATGGCTACACCTTC.

The V call is TRBV27, the J call TRBJ2-2; the match to TRBD2 covers 9 bases. Germline V gives CDR1 MNHEY, CDR2 SMNVEV (reference sequence). Trimming at V came to 2 bases and at J to 0 bases, leaving 1 base not matched to a gene. The CDR3 runs to 16 residues. Here the CDR3 DNA reads TGTGCCAGCAGTTTACCTAGCGGGACGAACACCGGGGAGCTGTTTTTT. Protein sequence: CASSLPSGTNTGELFF.

The V call is TRBV30, the J call TRBJ2-1, with 7 bases identical to TRBD1. The CDR3 runs 14 residues. In germline, CDR1 is GTSNPN, CDR2 SVGIG (reference sequence). The trim removed 5 bases at V and 10 bases at J, leaving 14 bases unmatched. CDR3 coding DNA: TGTGCCTGGGAAGACAGGACAGGTTCGAACGAGCAGTTCTTC. Its protein product is CAWEDRTGSNEQFF.

The J gene is TRBJ1-1, the V gene TRBV14, with TRBD1 identical over 7 bases. The CDR3 length is 14 residues. V gave up 5 bases and J gave up 4 bases; unmatched junction bases: 7. Germline-derived CDR1 and CDR2 are SGHDN and FVKESK. As DNA, the CDR3 is TGTGCCAGCAGCACTTACCCAGGGGGCACTGAAGCTTTCTTT. This gives the protein CASSTYPGGTEAFF.

The V call is TRBV24-1, the J call TRBJ2-3; D ambiguous. V dropped 3 bases and J dropped 1 base, with 7 bases sitting between them. In germline, CDR1 is KGHDR, CDR2 SFDVKD. The CDR3 is 14 amino acids. The CDR3, as DNA: TGTGCCACCAGTGATCCTACCCGCACAGATACGCAGTATTTT. Its protein product is CATSDPTRTDTQYF.

This chain links TRBV6-1 with TRBJ2-7; 10 bases map to TRBD1. The CDR3 runs 19 residues. After removal of 3 bases from V and 6 bases from J, the junction contained 20 bases not matched to a gene. Germline-derived CDR1 and CDR2 are MNHNS and SASEGT. The DNA for the CDR3 is TGTGCCAGCAGTGATGGAGACAGGGGGCCGAGTCACCTTGCGTCCGAGCAGTACTTC. Its translation is CASSDGDRGPSHLASEQYF.

This clone is medium-sized within its sample. This chain links TRBV11-3 with TRBJ2-1; 10 bases are shared with TRBD1. The CDR3 consists of 17 residues. Germline CDR1 is SGHNT and CDR2 is YENEEA. Unmatched junction bases numbered 8, after V lost 5 bases and J lost 1 base. CDR3 amino acids: CASSRVTGGASYNEQFF. Here the CDR3 DNA reads TGTGCCAGCAGCCGAGTGACAGGGGGCGCGTCCTACAATGAGCAGTTCTTC. The variable domain in full, with the rest retrieved from reference TRBV11-3 and TRBJ2-1, is EAGVVQSPRYKIIEKKQPVAFWCNPISGHNTLYWYLQNLGQGPELLIRYENEEAVDDSQLPKDRFSAERLKGVDSTLKIQPAELGDSAVYLCASSRVTGGASYNEQFFGPGTRLTVL.

The rearrangement joins TRBV28 to TRBJ2-7; no definite D call. Trimming removed 6 bases from V and 3 bases from J, with 9 bases in between. This CDR3 is 12 amino acids long. Per germline, CDR1 MDHEN and CDR2 SYDVKM. The CDR3 bases are TGTGCCAGCAGGCAAGTAGGCTACGAGCAGTACTTC. It specifies CASRQVGYEQYF.

This chain uses TRBV3-1 (or the pseudogene TRBV3-2) with TRBJ2-7, with 9 nucleotides matching TRBD1. V trimming: 2 bases; J trimming: 6 bases; junction bases outside the gene matches: 11. The germline CDR1 and CDR2 sequences are LGHDT and YNNKEL (reference sequence). The CDR3 is made up of 16 amino acids. This chain's CDR3 is CASSQLTLGTGSEQYF. In nucleotides, the CDR3 is TGTGCCAGCAGCCAACTGACGCTAGGGACAGGGAGCGAGCAGTACTTC.

The gene calls are TRBV7-3 and TRBJ2-5; D may match TRBD1 or TRBD2 (6 bases each). Germline V gene data show CDR1 as SGHTA and CDR2 as FQGTGA. The CDR3 has 13 amino acids. Trimming shortened V by 2 bases and J by 6 bases, and 10 bases separated the two germline ends. CDR3 nucleotide sequence: TGTGCCAGCAGCTTAGCGGGACAAAAGACCCAGTACTTC. Its translation is CASSLAGQKTQYF.

The V gene is TRBV5-5, the J gene TRBJ1-3; maybe TRBD1 (6 bases). The CDR3 length is 15 residues. CDR1 and CDR2 from the germline V gene are SGHKS and YYEKEE (reference sequence). The ends were cut back, 6 bases at V and 3 bases at J, with 16 bases in the middle. For the CDR3, the DNA is TGTGCCAGCATATCTGTAGACAGGCTTGGAAACACCATATATTTT. Protein: CASISVDRLGNTIYF.

In its sample, this clone was seen a few times. The chain employs TRBV12-3 or TRBV12-4 and TRBJ1-5; D unclear. The germline V and J ends were trimmed by 5 bases and 7 bases, with 9 bases remaining between them. This CDR3 is 12 amino acids long. Written as DNA, the CDR3 is TGTGCCAGCAGTAGCCCGGCGCAGCCCCAGCATTTT. Amino acids: CASSSPAQPQHF.

A remark on this clone: The identical CDR3 is also encoded by other nucleotide sequences in the sample. The J gene is TRBJ1-2, the V gene TRBV3-1 (or the pseudogene TRBV3-2), with D tentatively TRBD1 (5 bases). CDR3 size: 14 residues. The germline V and J ends were trimmed by 1 base and 6 bases, with 12 bases remaining between them. The germline CDR1 and CDR2 sequences are LGHDT and YNNKEL (reference sequence). For the CDR3, the DNA is TGTGCCAGCAGCCAAGCCACGGGGGGTAATGGCTACACCTTC. Encoded protein: CASSQATGGNGYTF.